Following are 28 T cell receptor beta chains from one sample sequenced in a study of neurological immune-mediated disorders. TCRdb re-derived calls from the 5' RACE reads in MiXCR, one entry per CDR3 protein. The table has fewer than 35,000 distinct CDR3 sequences, roughly 4.4% seen once. The sequenced material came from PBMCs. The receptor set was obtained from a man between 18 and 35 years old in good health.

This clonotype was detected ten times or more. This rearrangement joins TRBV5-1 to TRBJ2-7, with 7 bases aligning to TRBD1. CDR3 size: 12 residues. Trimming cost V 4 bases and J 3 bases; bases outside gene matches: 1. The V gene's germline CDR1 is SGHRS and CDR2 YFSETQ. CDR3 nucleotides: TGCGCCAGCAGCGGGGACAGCTACGAGCAGTACTTC. It specifies CASSGDSYEQYF.

There are many counts of this clonotype. The chain carries TRBV20-1 and TRBJ2-1; 11 nucleotides match TRBD2. This CDR3 contains 19 residues. The V gene end was trimmed by 5 bases and the J gene end by 0 bases; junction bases not matched to a gene: 15. Germline V gene lookup returns CDR1 DFQATT and CDR2 SNEGSKA (reference sequence). CDR3 region: CSASWGPGLAVFSYNEQFF. CDR3 sequence (DNA): TGCAGTGCTTCATGGGGTCCGGGACTAGCGGTGTTCTCCTACAATGAGCAGTTCTTC.

At least ten counts were recorded for this clonotype. This chain connects TRBV12-3 or TRBV12-4 to TRBJ1-2; TRBD1 agrees at 7 bases. V lost 3 bases, J lost 4 bases, and 5 bases stayed unmatched. The CDR3 has 14 residues. CDR3 in amino acids: CASSLYRGLYGYTF. CDR3 nucleotides: TGTGCCAGCAGTTTGTACAGGGGACTCTATGGCTACACCTTC.

This clonotype has ten or more counts. This chain uses TRBV20-1 with TRBJ1-2; D unclear. Trimming pared 5 bases from V and 11 bases from J, leaving 33 bases between. Looked up from germline, CDR1 is DFQATT and CDR2 is SNEGSKA (reference sequence). The CDR3 totals 17 residues. The CDR3 DNA follows: TGCAGTGCTGAGAGGGCCCAGGTGGCCCGCCATGGGTATTATTACACCTTC. Translation: CSAERAQVARHGYYYTF.

The chain has TRBV27 and TRBJ1-2, with 7 bases that match TRBD1. The junction had 4 bases not matched to a gene; V was cut back by 5 bases and J by 4 bases. CDR3 size: 13 residues. CDR1 and CDR2 from the germline V gene are MNHEY and SMNVEV (reference sequence). The CDR3 nucleotides are TGTGCCAGCAGTCCCAGGGGGGGCTATGGCTACACCTTC. It encodes CASSPRGGYGYTF.

This clonotype was seen at least ten times. The chain carries TRBV5-4 and TRBJ2-1, with no clear D. The germline CDR1 and CDR2 sequences are SGHNT and YYREEE (reference sequence). This CDR3 has 13 residues. Trimming took off 0 bases at V and 5 bases at J, with 6 bases between the two ends. This chain's CDR3 is CASSLALNNEQFF. CDR3 coding DNA: TGTGCCAGCAGCTTGGCACTGAACAATGAGCAGTTCTTC.

This clonotype was seen ten or more times. The chain uses TRBV7-8 and TRBJ1-5; no definite D call. The V and J ends lost 1 base and 0 bases respectively, with 10 bases between them. The CDR3 has 16 residues. Germline V gives CDR1 SGHVS, CDR2 FQNEAQ. CDR3 bases: TGTGCCAGCAGCTTAGGGCAGCTTTATAGCAATCAGCCCCAGCATTTT. As protein: CASSLGQLYSNQPQHF.

This clonotype was found many times. This chain uses TRBV9 with TRBJ2-2, with 7 positions matching TRBD2. The CDR3 is 16 amino acids. The germline CDR1 and CDR2 sequences are SGDLS and YYNGEE. The V gene end was trimmed by 0 bases and the J gene end by 1 base; junction bases not matched to a gene: 3. The CDR3 DNA reads as TGTGCCAGCAGCGTAGTTGGGACTATGAACACCGGGGAGCTGTTTTTT. Translation: CASSVVGTMNTGELFF.

This clonotype was detected many times. CDR3 region: CASVGFGTTYNEQFF. As DNA, the CDR3 is TGTGCCAGCGTGGGTTTTGGGACAACGTACAATGAGCAGTTCTTC. The chain recombines TRBV12-3 or TRBV12-4 with TRBJ2-1; D is possibly TRBD1 (6 bases). V lost 8 bases to trimming and J lost 4 bases, with 18 bases between them. There are 15 residues in the CDR3.

This clonotype was observed many times. The V and J genes are TRBV5-1 and TRBJ2-5, with D tentatively TRBD2 (5 bases). V was cut by 4 bases and J by 5 bases, with 15 bases left in between. The CDR3 spans 14 residues. Germline lookup yields CDR1 SGHRS and CDR2 YFSETQ. The DNA of the CDR3 is TGCGCCAGCAGCCCGGGAAATTCCCGGGAGACCCAGTACTTC. This sequence encodes CASSPGNSRETQYF.

This clonotype showed up many times. The rearrangement uses TRBV14 and TRBJ2-1; D remains ambiguous. In germline, CDR1 is SGHDN, CDR2 FVKESK. Trimming shortened V by 1 base and J by 10 bases, and 17 bases separated the two germline ends. The CDR3 has 15 amino acids. The CDR3 nucleotides read TGTGCCAGCAGCCAAGCGTTCGGGTTGTCTCACGAGCAGTTCTTC. It codes for CASSQAFGLSHEQFF. Based on the CDR3 plus reference TRBV14 and TRBJ2-1, the full variable domain is EAGVTQFPSHSVIEKGQTVTLRCDPISGHDNLYWYRRVMGKEIKFLLHFVKESKQDESGMPNNRFLAERTGGTYSTLKVQPAELEDSGVYFCASSQAFGLSHEQFFGPGTRLTVL.

This clonotype occurred many times. This chain joins TRBV7-8 and TRBJ1-2, with D uncertain. This CDR3 spans 16 amino acids. Trimming stripped 1 base from V and 0 bases from J, with 12 bases between. Germline V gene lookup returns CDR1 SGHVS and CDR2 FQNEAQ. CDR3 protein: CASSLGASVANYGYTF. The CDR3 coding sequence is TGTGCCAGCAGCTTAGGCGCCTCAGTCGCTAACTATGGCTACACCTTC.

This clonotype was detected ten times or more. V is TRBV20-1 and J is TRBJ2-3; D could derive from TRBD1 or TRBD2 (5 bases each). CDR3 length: 15 residues. V was cut by 4 bases and J by 0 bases, with 14 bases left in between. In germline, CDR1 is DFQATT, CDR2 SNEGSKA (reference sequence). CDR3 sequence (DNA): TGCAGTGCTACCACCGGGACGGAAAGCACAGATACGCAGTATTTT. It codes for CSATTGTESTDTQYF.

This clonotype was counted many times. This chain links TRBV4-1 with TRBJ2-7; 8 bases map to TRBD1. In germline, CDR1 is MGHRA, CDR2 YSYEKL. Trimming at V came to 5 bases and at J to 6 bases, leaving 12 bases not matched to a gene. The CDR3 runs 15 residues. CDR3 in DNA: TGCGCCAGCAGCTCCCCAGCCGACAGGGGCCCCGAGCAGTACTTC. Protein sequence: CASSSPADRGPEQYF.

This clonotype was detected many times. The DNA of the CDR3 is TGCGCCAGCAGCTCCCTGCCTCAGGCAGGGGCTTTATACGAGCAGTACTTC. Its protein is CASSSLPQAGALYEQYF. V usage is TRBV5-1 and J usage is TRBJ2-7, with D possibly matching TRBD1 (6 bases). V dropped 3 bases and J dropped 4 bases, with 23 bases sitting between them. Germline V lookup: CDR1 SGHRS, CDR2 YFSETQ. The CDR3 runs 17 residues.

This clonotype was found many times. The chain combines TRBV5-5 with TRBJ2-7; TRBD2 might be the D (5 bases). CDR3 size: 18 residues. The germline CDR1 and CDR2 sequences are SGHKS and YYEKEE (reference sequence). Deletions cut 1 base from V and 1 base from J, with 21 bases between. The CDR3 sequence: CASSLNPTEGSGSYEQYF. For the CDR3, the DNA is TGTGCCAGCAGCTTGAACCCTACCGAGGGAAGTGGTTCCTACGAGCAGTACTTC. Full variable domain (missing parts from reference TRBV5-5 and TRBJ2-7): DAGVTQSPTHLIKTRGQQVTLRCSPISGHKSVSWYQQVLGQGPQFIFQYYEKEERGRGNFPDRFSARQFPNYSSELNVNALLLGDSALYLCASSLNPTEGSGSYEQYFGPGTRLTVT.

This clonotype was seen at least ten times. The chain recombines TRBV10-3 with TRBJ1-6, with D hard to call. Germline V gene sequence: CDR1 ENHRY, CDR2 SYGVKD. V lost 3 bases, J lost 6 bases, and 6 bases lay in between. The CDR3 runs 13 residues. The CDR3 reads CAISEQTNSPLHF. DNA for the CDR3: TGTGCCATCAGTGAACAGACTAATTCACCCCTCCACTTT.

The table lists this clonotype with many counts. The chain has TRBV5-1 and TRBJ2-7; perhaps TRBD2 as D (5 bases). The CDR3 consists of 16 residues. The V gene's germline CDR1 is SGHRS and CDR2 YFSETQ. The V and J ends lost 4 bases and 0 bases respectively, with 17 bases between them. CDR3 loop: CASSLLRTGSSYEQYF. The CDR3 bases are TGCGCCAGCAGCCTGCTACGGACGGGGAGCTCCTACGAGCAGTACTTC.

This clonotype was picked up many times. The chain employs TRBV7-2 and TRBJ2-7; the D gene is possibly TRBD1 (5 bases). The germline V gene encodes CDR1 SGHTA and CDR2 FQGNSA. Trimming left V 5 bases short and J 3 bases short, with 14 bases between. This CDR3 contains 14 residues. The CDR3 loop reads CASSPRNRNYEQYF. CDR3 DNA sequence: TGTGCCAGCAGCCCCCGGAACAGGAACTACGAGCAGTACTTC.

There are many counts of this clonotype. The rearrangement joins TRBV29-1 to TRBJ1-1; tentatively, D is TRBD1 (6 bases). The CDR3 spans 14 residues. Trimming took 4 bases from V and 4 from J, leaving 16 bases between them. Germline lookup yields CDR1 SQVTM and CDR2 ANQGSEA. The CDR3 spells CSVVGQRGLTEAFF. The CDR3 DNA reads as TGCAGCGTTGTCGGACAGAGGGGTCTCACTGAAGCTTTCTTT.

Ten or more counts support this clonotype. The chain joins TRBV12-3 or TRBV12-4 to TRBJ2-4; TRBD2 aligns across 7 bases. Trimming removed 1 base from V and 2 bases from J; junction bases left unmatched: 2. This CDR3 contains 15 residues. The CDR3 loop is CASSLVGGSKNIQYF. The DNA of the CDR3 is TGTGCCAGCAGTTTAGTGGGGGGGTCCAAAAACATTCAGTACTTC.

The table lists this clonotype with many counts. This chain joins TRBV7-3 and TRBJ2-3; a possible D gene is TRBD2 (7 bases). CDR1 SGHTA and CDR2 FQGTGA come from the germline V gene. The germline V and J ends were trimmed by 1 base and 5 bases, with 13 bases remaining between them. The CDR3 is 15 amino acids. The CDR3 sequence is CASSLNGGAGDTQYF. CDR3 nucleotides: TGTGCCAGCAGCTTAAATGGGGGGGCCGGAGATACGCAGTATTTT.

In its sample, this clonotype was seen many times. The chain carries TRBV2 and TRBJ1-1; D is undetermined. V shed 5 bases and J shed 1 base, with 11 bases lying between them. Germline assignment: CDR1 SNHLY and CDR2 FYNNEI. The CDR3 totals 14 residues. CDR3 protein: CASSYITPNTEAFF. In DNA form, the CDR3 reads TGTGCCAGCAGTTATATAACCCCGAACACTGAAGCTTTCTTT. Based on the CDR3 plus reference TRBV2 and TRBJ1-1, the full variable domain is EPEVTQTPSHQVTQMGQEVILRCVPISNHLYFYWYRQILGQKVEFLVSFYNNEISEKSEIFDDQFSVERPDGSNFTLKIRSTKLEDSAMYFCASSYITPNTEAFFGQGTRLTVV.

Many counts were recorded for this clonotype. The rearrangement joins TRBV20-1 to TRBJ1-5; TRBD1 agrees at 8 bases. This CDR3 is built from 18 residues. The V gene's germline CDR1 is DFQATT and CDR2 SNEGSKA (reference sequence). The ends lost 0 bases at V and 3 bases at J; junction bases unmatched: 13. The CDR3 DNA reads as TGCAGTGCTAGAGATGTCACAGGGGGACTACGGACCAATCAGCCCCAGCATTTT. It is translated as CSARDVTGGLRTNQPQHF.

This clonotype was counted many times. This rearrangement joins TRBV10-3 to TRBJ1-3, with D unclear. This CDR3 is 15 amino acids long. Germline loops: CDR1 ENHRY, CDR2 SYGVKD. Trimming cost V 2 bases and J 3 bases, with 11 bases left between them. The CDR3 bases are TGTGCCATCAGTGAGAACACACGGAGTGGAAACACCATATATTTT. Its protein is CAISENTRSGNTIYF.

This clonotype came up a few times. A much larger clone differs by one base, so this may be a read error. The rearrangement joins TRBV20-1 to TRBJ1-2, with D possibly being TRBD1 (5 bases). V was shortened by 7 bases and J by 8 bases, with 20 bases between the two germline ends. The CDR3 length is 13 residues. From germline, CDR1 is DFQATT and CDR2 SNEGSKA (reference sequence). In nucleotides, the CDR3 is TGCAGTGTGAATAGGGGCTGGGGTGAGGGCTACACCTTC. Protein: CSVNRGWGEGYTF.

This clonotype was detected many times. CDR3 amino acids: CASRSTGGEELFF. In DNA form, the CDR3 reads TGTGCCAGCAGATCGACAGGGGGCGAAGAGCTGTTTTTT. The rearrangement uses TRBV5-5 and TRBJ2-2, with 10 bases lining up with TRBD1. The germline V gene encodes CDR1 SGHKS and CDR2 YYEKEE (reference sequence). V shed 5 bases and J 11 bases; nucleotides not matched to a gene: 6. This CDR3 contains 13 residues.

This clonotype was found many times. This chain links TRBV29-1 with TRBJ1-1; 8 bases agree with TRBD1. J gave up 0 bases and V 6 bases, and 3 bases lay outside the gene matches. The CDR3 is made up of 13 amino acids. Germline lookup yields CDR1 SQVTM and CDR2 ANQGSEA. The CDR3 region has the DNA TGCAGCGTCACGACAGGGGTGAACACTGAAGCTTTCTTT. Translation: CSVTTGVNTEAFF.